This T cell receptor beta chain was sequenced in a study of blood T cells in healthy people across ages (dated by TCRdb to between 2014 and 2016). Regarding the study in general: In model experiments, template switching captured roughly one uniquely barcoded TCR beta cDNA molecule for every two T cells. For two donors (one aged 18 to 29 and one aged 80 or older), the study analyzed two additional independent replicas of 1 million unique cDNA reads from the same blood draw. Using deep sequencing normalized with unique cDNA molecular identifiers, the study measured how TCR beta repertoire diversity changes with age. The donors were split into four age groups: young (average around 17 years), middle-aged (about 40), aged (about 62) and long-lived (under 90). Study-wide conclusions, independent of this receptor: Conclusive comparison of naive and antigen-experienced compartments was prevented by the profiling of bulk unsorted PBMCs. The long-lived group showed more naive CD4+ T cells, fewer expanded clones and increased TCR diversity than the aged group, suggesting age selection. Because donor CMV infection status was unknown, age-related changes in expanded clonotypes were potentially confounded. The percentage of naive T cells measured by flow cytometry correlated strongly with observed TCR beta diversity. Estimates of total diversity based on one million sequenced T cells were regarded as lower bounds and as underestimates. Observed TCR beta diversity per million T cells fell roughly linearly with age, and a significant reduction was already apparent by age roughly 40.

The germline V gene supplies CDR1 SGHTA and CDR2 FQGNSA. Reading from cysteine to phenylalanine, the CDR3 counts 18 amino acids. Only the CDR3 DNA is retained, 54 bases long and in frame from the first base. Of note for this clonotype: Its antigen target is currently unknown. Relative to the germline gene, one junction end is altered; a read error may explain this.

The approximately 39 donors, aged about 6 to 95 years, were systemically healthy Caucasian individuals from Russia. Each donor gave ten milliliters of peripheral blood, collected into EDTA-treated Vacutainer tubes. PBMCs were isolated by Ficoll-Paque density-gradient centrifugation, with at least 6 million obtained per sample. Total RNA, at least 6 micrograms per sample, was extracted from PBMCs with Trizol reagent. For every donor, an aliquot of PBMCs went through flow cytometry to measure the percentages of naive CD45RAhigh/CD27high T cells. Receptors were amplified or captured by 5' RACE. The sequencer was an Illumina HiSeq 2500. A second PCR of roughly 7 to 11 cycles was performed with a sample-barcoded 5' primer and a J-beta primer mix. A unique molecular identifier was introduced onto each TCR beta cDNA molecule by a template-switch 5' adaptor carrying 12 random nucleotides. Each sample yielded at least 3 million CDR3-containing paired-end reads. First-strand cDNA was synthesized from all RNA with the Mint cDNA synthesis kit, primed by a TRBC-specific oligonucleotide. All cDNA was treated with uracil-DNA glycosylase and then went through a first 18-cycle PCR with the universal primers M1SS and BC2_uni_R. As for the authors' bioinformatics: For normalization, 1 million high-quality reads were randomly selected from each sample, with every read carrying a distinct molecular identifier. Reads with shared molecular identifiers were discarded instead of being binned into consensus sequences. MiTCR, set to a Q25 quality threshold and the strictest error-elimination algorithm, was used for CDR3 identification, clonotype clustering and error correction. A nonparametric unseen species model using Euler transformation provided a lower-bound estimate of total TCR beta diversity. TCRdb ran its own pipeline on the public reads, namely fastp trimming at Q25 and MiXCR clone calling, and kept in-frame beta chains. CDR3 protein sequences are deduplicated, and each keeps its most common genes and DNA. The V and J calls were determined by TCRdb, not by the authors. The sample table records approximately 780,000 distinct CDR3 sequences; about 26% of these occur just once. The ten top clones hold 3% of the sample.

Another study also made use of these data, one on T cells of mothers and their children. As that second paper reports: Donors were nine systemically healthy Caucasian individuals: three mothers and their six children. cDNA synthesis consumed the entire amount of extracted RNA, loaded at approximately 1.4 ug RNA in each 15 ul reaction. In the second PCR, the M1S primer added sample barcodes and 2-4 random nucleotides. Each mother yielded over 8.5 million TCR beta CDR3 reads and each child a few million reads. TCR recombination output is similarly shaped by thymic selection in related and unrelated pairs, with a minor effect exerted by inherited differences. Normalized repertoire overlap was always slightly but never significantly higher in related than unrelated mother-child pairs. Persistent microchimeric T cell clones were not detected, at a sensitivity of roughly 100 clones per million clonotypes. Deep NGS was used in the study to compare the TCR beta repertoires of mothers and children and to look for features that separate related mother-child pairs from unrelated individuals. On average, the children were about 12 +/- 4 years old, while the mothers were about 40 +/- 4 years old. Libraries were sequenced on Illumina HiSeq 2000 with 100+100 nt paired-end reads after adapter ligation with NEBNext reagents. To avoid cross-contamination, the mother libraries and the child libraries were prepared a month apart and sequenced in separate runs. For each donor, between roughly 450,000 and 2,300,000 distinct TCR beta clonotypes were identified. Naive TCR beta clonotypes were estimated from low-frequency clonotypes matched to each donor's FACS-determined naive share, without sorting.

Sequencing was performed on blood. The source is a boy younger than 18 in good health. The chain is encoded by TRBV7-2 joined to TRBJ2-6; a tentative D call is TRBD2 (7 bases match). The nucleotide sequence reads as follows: TGTGCCAGCAGCTTACGGAGGGGGGGCCCGTCTGGGGCCAACGTCCCGACTTTC. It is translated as CASSLRRGGPSGANVPTF.